This TCR beta chain was identified during a study of post-analysis software for immune sequencing data. Study findings and constraints: The normalized Chao1 diversity of multiple sclerosis patients was significantly lower than that of controls. Patients showed TRBV5-6, TRBV5-1 and TRBV20-1 among 4 or 5 TRBV segments more frequent than in controls.

cDNA libraries for TCR beta contained unique molecular identifiers. Via MiXCR, TCRdb re-called the PCR reads, giving one row per CDR3 protein. The table shows hundreds of thousands of distinct CDR3 sequences, with over 45% occurring only once. On this clonotype: Antigen unknown.

The germline gives CDR1 SEHNR, CDR2 FQNEAQ (reference sequence). The junction had 16 bases not matched to a gene; V was cut back by 11 bases and J by 7 bases. This CDR3 has 14 residues. The specimen sequenced was blood. This chain connects TRBV7-9 to TRBJ2-7; 8 bases fit TRBD2. This TCR was sampled from a girl aged 2 to 9 with multiple sclerosis. Here the CDR3 reads CAGVGREDYNEQYF. The CDR3 nucleotides read TGTGCCGGGGTGGGGCGGGAGGACTACAATGAGCAGTACTTC.